The 13 T cell receptor beta chains below come from one sample, sequenced in a study of siplizumab effects on memory and regulatory T cells. Using immunoSEQ multiplex PCR, the repertoire was profiled, and TCRdb retains in-frame clones only, with some absent. Of approximately 120,000 clones listed, 92% are singletons. What was sequenced was Tregs sorted from blood. Source of these receptors: a human donor in good health.

This clone was found once. The J gene is TRBJ1-6, the V gene TRBV6-5, with D maybe TRBD1 (5 bases). The germline V gene has CDR1 MNHEY and CDR2 SVGAGI. CDR3 length: 14 amino acids. Trimming pared 5 bases from V and 8 bases from J, leaving 13 bases between. Written as DNA, the CDR3 is TGTGCCAGCAGTCCTCAGGGCTTGGATTCACCCCTCCACTTT. It is translated as CASSPQGLDSPLHF.

V gene TRBV11-3 combines with J gene TRBJ1-3; D is ambiguous. Germline CDR1 is SGHNT and CDR2 is YENEEA. V lost 5 bases and J lost 3, with 17 bases in between. This CDR3 is built from 16 residues. The CDR3 sequence: CASSVGSSGGGNTIYF. CDR3 in DNA: TGTGCCAGCAGCGTGGGATCCTCGGGAGGTGGAAACACCATATATTTT.

V usage is TRBV5-1 and J usage is TRBJ1-6; possible D gene TRBD1, 6 bases. Germline CDR1 SGHRS, CDR2 YFSETQ. V was clipped by 0 bases and J by 6 bases, with 10 bases between them. CDR3 length equals 15 residues. CDR3 loop: CASSLVQGSNSPLHF. CDR3 bases: TGCGCCAGCAGCTTGGTTCAGGGGTCTAATTCACCCCTCCACTTT.

The CDR3 nucleotides read TGTGCCAGCAGCGAATGGGGGGGAAACAATGAGCAGTTCTTC. Translation gives CASSEWGGNNEQFF. V gene TRBV7-2 combines with J gene TRBJ2-1; 7 positions match TRBD2. The CDR3 covers 14 residues. Germline V CDR1 and CDR2: SGHTA, FQGNSA. With V trimmed by 5 bases and J by 5 bases, 6 bases remained unmatched. Complete variable domain (other parts from reference TRBV7-2 and TRBJ2-1): GAGVSQSPSNKVTEKGKDVELRCDPISGHTALYWYRQSLGQGLEFLIYFQGNSAPDKSGLPSDRFSAERTGGSVSTLTIQRTQQEDSAVYLCASSEWGGNNEQFFGPGTRLTVL.

This chain connects TRBV20-1 to TRBJ1-4; D is perhaps TRBD1 (5 bases). Germline loops: CDR1 DFQATT, CDR2 SNEGSKA (reference sequence). The CDR3 consists of 11 residues. The V end lost 6 bases, the J end lost 11 bases, and 13 bases lay between the germline ends. CDR3 region: CSAYSTVKLFF. For the CDR3, the DNA is TGCAGTGCCTACTCGACAGTTAAACTGTTTTTT.

This sequence joins TRBV19 and TRBJ1-1; D unclear. This CDR3 has 13 residues. Trimming shortened V by 11 bases and J by 4 bases, and 17 bases separated the two germline ends. The germline V gene has CDR1 LNHDA and CDR2 SQIVND (reference sequence). Here the CDR3 reads CALRPPRSTEAFF. The DNA of the CDR3 is TGTGCCTTAAGGCCCCCAAGGAGCACTGAAGCTTTCTTT.

The chain employs TRBV2 and TRBJ2-7, with D maybe TRBD2 (5 bases). V dropped 6 bases and J dropped 5 bases, with 11 bases sitting between them. Germline values: CDR1 SNHLY, CDR2 FYNNEI. This CDR3 is built from 12 residues. The CDR3 DNA follows: TGTGCCAGCAGCGAACGGGGTGACGAGCAGTACTTC. It is translated as CASSERGDEQYF.

This chain joins TRBV11-2 and TRBJ1-6; unclear D gene. Germline V gene lookup returns CDR1 SGHAT and CDR2 FQNNGV. This CDR3 comprises 14 residues. Trimming took 0 bases from V and 7 from J, leaving 7 bases between them. The CDR3 DNA reads as TGTGCCAGCAGCTTAGATGTCGAGAATTCACCCCTCCACTTT. The encoded protein is CASSLDVENSPLHF.

The V gene is TRBV18, the J gene TRBJ1-5; 8 bases map to TRBD1. The V gene end was trimmed by 5 bases and the J gene end by 2 bases; junction bases not matched to a gene: 5. The CDR3 length is 15 residues. Germline CDR1 is KGHSH and CDR2 is LQKENI. CDR3 in DNA: TGTGCCAGCTCATCAGGACAGGGAGGCAATCAGCCCCAGCATTTT. It specifies CASSSGQGGNQPQHF. Complete variable domain (other parts from reference TRBV18 and TRBJ1-5): NAGVMQNPRHLVRRRGQEARLRCSPMKGHSHVYWYRQLPEEGLKFMVYLQKENIIDESGMPKERFSAEFPKEGPSILRIQQVVRGDSAAYFCASSSGQGGNQPQHFGDGTRLSIL.

The rearrangement links TRBV5-1 to TRBJ1-1; perhaps TRBD1 as D (5 bases). V was pared by 4 bases and J by 0 bases, with 7 bases between. There are 13 residues in the CDR3. Germline lookup yields CDR1 SGHRS and CDR2 YFSETQ. The CDR3 coding sequence is TGCGCCAGCAGCCCGGGACTGAACACTGAAGCTTTCTTT. It codes for CASSPGLNTEAFF.

To note about this clone: The junction and the germline gene differ at one end; a read error may be behind it. The chain couples TRBV7-7 to TRBJ2-5, with D possibly called TRBD1 or TRBD2 (5 bases each). CDR3 length: 15 amino acids. Germline CDR1 SSHAT, CDR2 FNYEAQ (reference sequence). CDR3 in DNA: TGTGCTAGCAGCTTAGAGGCAGGGAGACAAGAGACCCAGTACTTC. This gives the protein CASSLEAGRQETQYF.

This clone was recorded only once. This sequence joins TRBV18 and TRBJ2-1; 7 bases align to TRBD1. Germline-derived CDR1 and CDR2 are KGHSH and LQKENI. This CDR3 has 14 amino acids. The J segment lost 4 bases and the V segment lost 4 bases, leaving 4 bases of the junction unmatched. The DNA for the CDR3 is TGTGCCAGCTCACAGACAGGGCTTTACAATGAGCAGTTCTTC. Amino acid sequence: CASSQTGLYNEQFF.

CDR3 residues: CASSTGPGQGAYEQYF. The DNA of the CDR3 is TGTGCCAGCAGTACGGGACCGGGACAGGGGGCGTACGAGCAGTACTTC. V usage is TRBV2 and J usage is TRBJ2-7; 12 nucleotides align to TRBD1. After removal of 5 bases from V and 4 bases from J, the junction contained 9 bases not matched to a gene. Germline V CDR1 and CDR2: SNHLY, FYNNEI. The CDR3 loop spans 16 amino acids.